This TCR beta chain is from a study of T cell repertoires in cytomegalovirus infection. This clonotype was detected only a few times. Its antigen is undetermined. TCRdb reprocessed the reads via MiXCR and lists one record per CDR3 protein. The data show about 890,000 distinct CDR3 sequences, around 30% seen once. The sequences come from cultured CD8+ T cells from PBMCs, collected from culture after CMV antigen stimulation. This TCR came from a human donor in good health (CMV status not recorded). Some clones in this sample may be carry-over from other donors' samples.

The CDR3 DNA reads as TGTGCCAGCAGACTAAGAGGGGAGGGGAAACTGTTTTTT. Translating gives CASRLRGEGKLFF. The chain couples TRBV6-1 to TRBJ1-4; TRBD1 might be the D (5 bases). The CDR3 is 13 residues long. Deletions cut 6 bases from V and 11 bases from J, with 16 bases between. Germline V gene lookup returns CDR1 MNHNS and CDR2 SASEGT.